Below, 30 T cell receptor beta chains from the same sample are listed, as sequenced in a study of blood T cell repertoires in COVID-19. TCRdb's table, derived via immunoSEQ multiplex PCR, lists solely in-frame clones and lacks some. The sample includes about 63,000 clones, 80% to 90% seen only once; the top ten take approximately 4.7%. The sequenced material came from peripheral blood. The receptors were gathered from a human donor in a cohort sampled during active COVID-19.

The chain is built from TRBV6-2 or TRBV6-3 and TRBJ1-5, with D tentatively TRBD1 (5 bases). Trimming shortened V by 4 bases and J by 3 bases, and 16 bases separated the two germline ends. Germline-derived CDR1 and CDR2 are MNHEY and SVGEGT. The CDR3 is made up of 16 amino acids. CDR3 nucleotides: TGTGCCAGCAGTTCCAACGAGCAGGGTCTCAATCAGCCCCAGCATTTT. Encoded protein: CASSSNEQGLNQPQHF.

In nucleotides, the CDR3 is TGTGCCAGCAGTCGGAACCTAGAGTCCTATGGCTACACCTTC. It codes for CASSRNLESYGYTF. The V call is TRBV27, the J call TRBJ1-2, with unresolved D. This CDR3 is built from 14 residues. Germline CDR1 is MNHEY and CDR2 is SMNVEV (reference sequence). V lost 5 bases and J 4 bases, leaving 14 bases between the germline ends.

The chain has TRBV2 and TRBJ2-3, with 10 bases that match TRBD1. The length of the CDR3 is 14 residues. The V gene end was trimmed by 6 bases and the J gene end by 6 bases; junction bases not matched to a gene: 6. Germline CDR1 and CDR2: SNHLY and FYNNEI. CDR3: CASRGGTGADTQYF. The CDR3 bases are TGTGCCAGCAGGGGTGGGACAGGGGCGGATACGCAGTATTTT.

This clone was seen more than once but under ten times. This chain links TRBV2 with TRBJ1-1; TRBD1 agrees at 7 bases. The CDR3 length is 15 residues. Germline V gene sequence: CDR1 SNHLY, CDR2 FYNNEI. Trimming took 5 bases from V and 1 from J; bases not matched to a gene: 7. The CDR3 bases are TGTGCCAGCAGTAGGACAGGACGGCGGAACACTGAAGCTTTCTTT. It codes for CASSRTGRRNTEAFF.

The genes are TRBV11-2 and TRBJ2-3, with D hard to call. The length of the CDR3 is 12 residues. V was trimmed by 3 bases and J by 5 bases, leaving 6 bases between them. Germline CDR1 and CDR2: SGHAT and FQNNGV. In DNA form, the CDR3 reads TGTGCCAGCAGCTTGCCGGGAGATACGCAGTATTTT. Translated, it gives CASSLPGDTQYF.

The chain combines TRBV9 with TRBJ1-2, with 10 bases lining up with TRBD1. Per germline, CDR1 SGDLS and CDR2 YYNGEE. The CDR3 spans 15 residues. Trimming took 3 bases from V and 6 from J; bases not matched to a gene: 8. The CDR3 is CASSASPGTGDGYTF. CDR3 bases: TGTGCCAGCAGCGCCTCCCCAGGGACAGGGGATGGCTACACCTTC.

This chain connects TRBV3-1 (or the pseudogene TRBV3-2) to TRBJ2-7; 13 bases map to TRBD2. Looked up from germline, CDR1 is LGHDT and CDR2 is YNNKEL (reference sequence). This CDR3 comprises 19 residues. After removal of 5 bases from V and 5 bases from J, the junction contained 18 bases not matched to a gene. CDR3 sequence: CASSYSPGLAGKGKDEQYF. The DNA for the CDR3 is TGTGCCAGCAGCTACTCCCCGGGACTAGCGGGGAAGGGTAAGGACGAGCAGTACTTC.

V and J are TRBV5-4 and TRBJ1-2, with D possibly matching TRBD1 (6 bases). Per germline, CDR1 SGHNT and CDR2 YYREEE (reference sequence). V was trimmed by 4 bases and J by 4 bases, leaving 20 bases between them. The CDR3 sequence is 16 residues long. As DNA, the CDR3 is TGTGCCAGCAGCCCCGGGGGGCCAACAGGGCGCTATGGCTACACCTTC. It is translated as CASSPGGPTGRYGYTF.

V is TRBV12-3 or TRBV12-4 and J is TRBJ2-7; D perhaps matches TRBD2 (6 bases). The CDR3 is made up of 13 amino acids. The V end lost 5 bases, the J end lost 7 bases, and 15 bases lay between the germline ends. CDR3 residues: CASSLRGGGEQYF. CDR3 DNA sequence: TGTGCCAGCAGTCTTCGGGGAGGCGGTGAGCAGTACTTC.

This clone was seen just once. The chain recombines TRBV3-1 (or the pseudogene TRBV3-2) with TRBJ2-7; 7 positions agree with TRBD2. Germline V CDR1 and CDR2: LGHDT, YNNKEL (reference sequence). The CDR3 runs 16 residues. V gave up 0 bases and J gave up 7 bases; unmatched junction bases: 12. CDR3 sequence reads: CASSQEASGLVGEQYF. CDR3 DNA: TGTGCCAGCAGCCAAGAGGCTAGCGGACTTGTTGGAGAGCAGTACTTC.

The chain combines TRBV9 with TRBJ2-2, with TRBD1 as a possible D gene (6 bases). Germline-derived CDR1 and CDR2 are SGDLS and YYNGEE. Trimming stripped 4 bases from V and 3 bases from J, with 16 bases between. The CDR3 runs to 16 residues. CDR3 DNA: TGTGCCAGCAGCACCTACAGGGCACTGGACACCGGGGAGCTGTTTTTT. This sequence encodes CASSTYRALDTGELFF.

The rearrangement joins TRBV11-2 to TRBJ2-1; TRBD2 aligns across 10 bases. With V trimmed by 8 bases and J by 2 bases, 3 bases remained unmatched. This CDR3 has 14 amino acids. CDR1 and CDR2 from the germline V gene are SGHAT and FQNNGV. The CDR3 spells CASGSGGTYNEQFF. CDR3 bases: TGTGCCAGCGGTAGCGGGGGGACCTACAATGAGCAGTTCTTC.

The chain is built from TRBV6-2 or TRBV6-3 and TRBJ2-7, with 9 bases lining up with TRBD1. The V gene's germline CDR1 is MNHEY and CDR2 SVGEGT. The trim removed 6 bases at V and 2 bases at J, leaving 8 bases unmatched. The CDR3 runs 15 residues. CDR3 region: CASSHEGTGTYEQYF. CDR3 nucleotide sequence: TGTGCCAGCAGCCACGAAGGGACAGGGACCTACGAGCAGTACTTC.

J is TRBJ1-6 and V is TRBV5-1; the D gene is possibly TRBD1 (5 bases). Germline V gene data show CDR1 as SGHRS and CDR2 as YFSETQ. V was trimmed by 1 base and J by 5 bases, leaving 10 bases between them. The CDR3 is made up of 15 amino acids. CDR3 bases: TGCGCCAGCAGCTTGAGCGGGGCAAATAATTCACCCCTCCACTTT. It codes for CASSLSGANNSPLHF.

This chain links TRBV19 with TRBJ1-2; 11 nucleotides align to TRBD1. V trimming: 8 bases; J trimming: 2 bases; junction bases outside the gene matches: 7. This CDR3 contains 15 residues. Germline values: CDR1 LNHDA, CDR2 SQIVND (reference sequence). For the CDR3, the DNA is TGTGCCAGTCGGACAGGGGGCCGAACGAACTATGGCTACACCTTC. This encodes CASRTGGRTNYGYTF.

The chain employs TRBV11-2 and TRBJ2-2; 9 bases are a match to TRBD2. The length of the CDR3 is 15 residues. With V trimmed by 5 bases and J by 3 bases, 4 bases remained unmatched. Per germline, CDR1 SGHAT and CDR2 FQNNGV. CDR3 residues: CASSRSGSYTGELFF. CDR3 nucleotides: TGTGCCAGCAGCCGTAGCGGGAGCTACACCGGGGAGCTGTTTTTT.

The chain uses TRBV5-8 and TRBJ2-7, with D uncertain. The CDR3 spans 15 residues. CDR1 is SGHTS and CDR2 is YDEGEE in the germline V gene. V was clipped by 4 bases and J by 0 bases, with 14 bases between them. CDR3 sequence reads: CASSLPRSTSYEQYF. As DNA, the CDR3 is TGTGCCAGCAGCCTCCCGCGGAGCACCTCCTACGAGCAGTACTTC.

This clone appeared once. J is TRBJ1-4 and V is TRBV11-2, with TRBD1 matching 9 bases. The CDR3 length is 15 residues. Unmatched junction bases numbered 7, after V lost 3 bases and J lost 8 bases. Germline assignment: CDR1 SGHAT and CDR2 FQNNGV. CDR3: CASSFLGQGREKLFF. CDR3 in DNA: TGTGCCAGCAGCTTTCTGGGACAGGGCCGCGAAAAACTGTTTTTT. The full variable domain, its missing parts supplied by reference TRBV11-2 and TRBJ1-4, is EAGVAQSPRYKIIEKRQSVAFWCNPISGHATLYWYQQILGQGPKLLIQFQNNGVVDDSQLPKDRFSAERLKGVDSTLKIQPAKLEDSAVYLCASSFLGQGREKLFFGSGTQLSVL.

The genes are TRBV5-1 and TRBJ1-1, with D maybe TRBD1 (5 bases). V was cut by 0 bases and J by 3 bases, with 12 bases left in between. This CDR3 is built from 15 residues. From germline, CDR1 is SGHRS and CDR2 YFSETQ. In nucleotides, the CDR3 is TGCGCCAGCAGCTTGGAGTCAGGGCCGGACACTGAAGCTTTCTTT. Translation gives CASSLESGPDTEAFF.

This chain joins TRBV7-6 and TRBJ1-3, with no clear D. Germline V gene sequence: CDR1 SGHVS, CDR2 FNYEAQ. The CDR3 totals 14 residues. The germline V and J ends were trimmed by 4 bases and 0 bases, with 7 bases remaining between them. This CDR3 reads CASSSSSSGNTIYF. The CDR3 DNA is TGTGCCAGCAGCTCTAGTAGCTCTGGAAACACCATATATTTT.

The rearrangement links TRBV9 to TRBJ2-5, with 14 bases aligning to TRBD2. From germline, CDR1 is SGDLS and CDR2 YYNGEE. J lost 5 bases, V lost 3 bases, and 3 bases had no gene match. This CDR3 is built from 15 residues. The CDR3, as DNA: TGTGCCAGCAGCGCCCGACTAGCGGGGGGGGAGACCCAGTACTTC. Amino acid sequence: CASSARLAGGETQYF.

The chain has TRBV19 and TRBJ1-2, with D possibly being TRBD1 (6 bases). The V gene's germline CDR1 is LNHDA and CDR2 SQIVND (reference sequence). The CDR3 consists of 13 residues. The V end was cut by 10 bases, the J end by 7 bases, with 19 bases between. The CDR3 protein is CATRRAGVVGYTF. The CDR3 DNA is TGTGCCACCAGGCGGGCAGGGGTGGTTGGCTACACCTTC.

V is TRBV7-7 and J is TRBJ2-5; 7 positions agree with TRBD2. Unmatched junction bases numbered 7, after V lost 1 base and J lost 5 bases. Germline values: CDR1 SSHAT, CDR2 FNYEAQ (reference sequence). This CDR3 has 15 residues. This CDR3 reads CASSLGAGAAETQYF. The CDR3 DNA reads as TGTGCCAGCAGCTTAGGGGCGGGAGCTGCGGAGACCCAGTACTTC.

The rearrangement uses TRBV29-1 and TRBJ2-3; 14 nucleotides agree with TRBD2. The V gene's germline CDR1 is SQVTM and CDR2 ANQGSEA. Unmatched junction bases numbered 6, after V lost 4 bases and J lost 3 bases. The CDR3 length is 16 residues. CDR3 sequence reads: CSVVTSGRAGTDTQYF. DNA for the CDR3: TGCAGCGTTGTGACTAGCGGGAGGGCCGGGACAGATACGCAGTATTTT.

This clone appeared a single time. The chain employs TRBV28 and TRBJ2-7; 8 bases agree with TRBD2. Germline CDR1 is MDHEN and CDR2 is SYDVKM. This CDR3 has 15 residues. V shed 3 bases, J shed 0 bases, and the junction held 4 bases outside the gene matches. CDR3: CASSLPGLVSYEQYF. The CDR3 nucleotides are TGTGCCAGCAGTTTGCCGGGACTAGTCTCCTACGAGCAGTACTTC.

The chain uses TRBV3-1 (or the pseudogene TRBV3-2) and TRBJ2-3; 8 positions match TRBD1. V shed 6 bases, J shed 6 bases, and the junction held 5 bases outside the gene matches. Per the germline V gene, CDR1 is LGHDT and CDR2 is YNNKEL (reference sequence). This CDR3 has 13 residues. CDR3 nucleotides: TGTGCCAGCAGGGCAGGGGGCCGGGATACGCAGTATTTT. This encodes CASRAGGRDTQYF.

Notes on this clone: Other DNA sequences in this specimen translate into the identical CDR3. The chain carries TRBV7-2 and TRBJ2-3; D unclear. The CDR3 has 14 residues. CDR1 and CDR2 from the germline V gene are SGHTA and FQGNSA. Trimming cost V 1 base and J 0 bases, with 5 bases left between them. The CDR3 spells CASSLDRSTDTQYF. DNA for the CDR3: TGTGCCAGCAGCTTAGACAGAAGCACAGATACGCAGTATTTT.

The chain carries TRBV29-1 and TRBJ2-1; 7 bases agree with TRBD2. This CDR3 comprises 14 residues. Germline CDR1 reads SQVTM; CDR2 reads ANQGSEA. V shed 1 base, J shed 7 bases, and the junction held 7 bases outside the gene matches. The CDR3 coding sequence is TGCAGCGTTGAAGGTACAACTAGCGCGAATGAGCAGTTCTTC. It is translated as CSVEGTTSANEQFF.

This chain links TRBV7-2 with TRBJ2-3; 9 positions agree with TRBD1. This CDR3 has 15 residues. The junction had 10 bases not matched to a gene; V was cut back by 8 bases and J by 4 bases. In germline, CDR1 is SGHTA, CDR2 FQGNSA. As DNA, the CDR3 is TGTGCCAGCCGCAGGGGACAGGGAGGGTCAGATACGCAGTATTTT. It is translated as CASRRGQGGSDTQYF.

The chain has TRBV27 and TRBJ1-6; D gene uncertain. The V end lost 11 bases, the J end lost 2 bases, and 13 bases lay between the germline ends. Per germline, CDR1 MNHEY and CDR2 SMNVEV (reference sequence). CDR3 size: 14 residues. CDR3 sequence (DNA): TGTGCCGCAGCCCGGGGAACCTATAATTCACCCCTCCACTTT. Amino acids: CAAARGTYNSPLHF.